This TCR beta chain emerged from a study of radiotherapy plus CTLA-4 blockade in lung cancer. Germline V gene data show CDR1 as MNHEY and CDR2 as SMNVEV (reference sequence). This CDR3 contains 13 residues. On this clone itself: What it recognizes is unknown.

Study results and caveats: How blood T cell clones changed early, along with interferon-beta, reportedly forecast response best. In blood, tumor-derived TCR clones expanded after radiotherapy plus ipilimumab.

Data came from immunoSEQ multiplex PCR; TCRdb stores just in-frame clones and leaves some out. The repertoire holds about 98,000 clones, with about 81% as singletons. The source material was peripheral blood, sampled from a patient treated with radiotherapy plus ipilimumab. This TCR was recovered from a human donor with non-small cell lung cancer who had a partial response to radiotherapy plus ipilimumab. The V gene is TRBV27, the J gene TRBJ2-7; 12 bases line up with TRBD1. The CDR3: CASGDRGLYEQYF. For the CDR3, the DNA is TGTGCAAGCGGGGACAGGGGGCTTTACGAGCAGTACTTC.